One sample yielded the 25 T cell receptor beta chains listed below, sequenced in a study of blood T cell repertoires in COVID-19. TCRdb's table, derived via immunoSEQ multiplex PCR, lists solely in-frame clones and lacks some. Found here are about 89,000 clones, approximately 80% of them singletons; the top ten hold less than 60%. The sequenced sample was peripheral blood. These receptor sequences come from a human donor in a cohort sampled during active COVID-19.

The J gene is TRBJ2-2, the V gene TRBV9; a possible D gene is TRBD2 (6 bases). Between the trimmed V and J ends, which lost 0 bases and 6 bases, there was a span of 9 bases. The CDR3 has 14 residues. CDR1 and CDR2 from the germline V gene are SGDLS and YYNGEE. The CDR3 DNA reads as TGTGCCAGCAGCGTAGCTTCGGGGGCCGGGGAGCTGTTTTTT. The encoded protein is CASSVASGAGELFF.

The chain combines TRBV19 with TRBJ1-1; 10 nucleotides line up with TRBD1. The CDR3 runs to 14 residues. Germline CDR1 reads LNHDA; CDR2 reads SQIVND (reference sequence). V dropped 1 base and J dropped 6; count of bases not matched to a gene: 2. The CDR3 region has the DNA TGTGCCAGTAGTATAGGGGGACAGGGGTCTGAAGCTTTCTTT. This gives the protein CASSIGGQGSEAFF.

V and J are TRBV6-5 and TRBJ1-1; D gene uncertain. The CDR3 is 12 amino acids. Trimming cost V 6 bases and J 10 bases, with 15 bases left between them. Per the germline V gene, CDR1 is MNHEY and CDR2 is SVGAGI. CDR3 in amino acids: CASRSPLVGAFF. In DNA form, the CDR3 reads TGTGCCAGCAGAAGCCCGTTAGTTGGAGCTTTCTTT.

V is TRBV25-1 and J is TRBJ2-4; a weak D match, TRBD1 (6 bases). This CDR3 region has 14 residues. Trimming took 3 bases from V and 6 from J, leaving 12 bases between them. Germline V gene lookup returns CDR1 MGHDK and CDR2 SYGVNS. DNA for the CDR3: TGTGCCAGCAGTGATCCAGGGGCTGCAAACATTCAGTACTTC. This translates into CASSDPGAANIQYF.

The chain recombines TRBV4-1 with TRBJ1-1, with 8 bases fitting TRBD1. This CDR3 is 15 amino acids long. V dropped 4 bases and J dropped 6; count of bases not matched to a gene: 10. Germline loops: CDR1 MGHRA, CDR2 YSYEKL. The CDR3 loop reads CASSRPDREGAEAFF. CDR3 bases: TGCGCCAGCAGCCGCCCGGACAGGGAAGGGGCTGAAGCTTTCTTT.

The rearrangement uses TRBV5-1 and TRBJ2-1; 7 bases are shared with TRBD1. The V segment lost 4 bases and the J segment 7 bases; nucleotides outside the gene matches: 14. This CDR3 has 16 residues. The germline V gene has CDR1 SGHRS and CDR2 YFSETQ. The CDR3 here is CASSPGTVPVENEQFF. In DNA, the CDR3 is TGCGCCAGCAGCCCTGGGACAGTCCCCGTCGAAAATGAGCAGTTCTTC.

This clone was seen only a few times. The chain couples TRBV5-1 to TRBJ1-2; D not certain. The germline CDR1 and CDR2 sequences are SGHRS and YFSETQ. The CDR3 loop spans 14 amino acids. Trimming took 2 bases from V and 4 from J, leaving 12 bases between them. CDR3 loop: CASSLNPGFYGYTF. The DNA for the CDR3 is TGCGCCAGCAGCTTAAACCCGGGATTCTATGGCTACACCTTC.

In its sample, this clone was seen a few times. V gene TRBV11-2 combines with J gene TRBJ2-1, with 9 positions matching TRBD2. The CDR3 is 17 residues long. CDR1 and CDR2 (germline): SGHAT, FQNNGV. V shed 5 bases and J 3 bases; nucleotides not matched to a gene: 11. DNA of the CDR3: TGTGCCAGCAGCCTACGAACGCGGGGGGGACGCTACAATGAGCAGTTCTTC. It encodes CASSLRTRGGRYNEQFF.

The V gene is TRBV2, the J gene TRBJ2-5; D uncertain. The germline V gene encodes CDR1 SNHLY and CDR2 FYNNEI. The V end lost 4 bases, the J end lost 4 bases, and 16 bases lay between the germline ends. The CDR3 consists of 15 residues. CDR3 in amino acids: CASSGGAQFTETQYF. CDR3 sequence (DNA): TGTGCCAGCAGTGGTGGCGCACAGTTTACAGAGACCCAGTACTTC. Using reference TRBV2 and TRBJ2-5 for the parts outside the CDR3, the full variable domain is EPEVTQTPSHQVTQMGQEVILRCVPISNHLYFYWYRQILGQKVEFLVSFYNNEISEKSEIFDDQFSVERPDGSNFTLKIRSTKLEDSAMYFCASSGGAQFTETQYFGPGTRLLVL.

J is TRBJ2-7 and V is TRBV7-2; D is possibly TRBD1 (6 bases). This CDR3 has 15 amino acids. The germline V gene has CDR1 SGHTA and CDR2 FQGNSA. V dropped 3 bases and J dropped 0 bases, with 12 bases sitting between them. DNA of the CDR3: TGTGCCAGCAGCTTCCAGGGGATAAGCTCCTACGAGCAGTACTTC. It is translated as CASSFQGISSYEQYF. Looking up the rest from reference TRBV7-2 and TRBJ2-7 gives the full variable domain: GAGVSQSPSNKVTEKGKDVELRCDPISGHTALYWYRQSLGQGLEFLIYFQGNSAPDKSGLPSDRFSAERTGGSVSTLTIQRTQQEDSAVYLCASSFQGISSYEQYFGPGTRLTVT.

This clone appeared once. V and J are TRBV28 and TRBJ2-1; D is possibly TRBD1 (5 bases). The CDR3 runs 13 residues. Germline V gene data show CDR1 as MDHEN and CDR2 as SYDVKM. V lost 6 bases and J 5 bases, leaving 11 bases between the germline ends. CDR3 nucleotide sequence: TGTGCCAGCAGGTGGGGCCCTAACAATGAGCAGTTCTTC. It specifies CASRWGPNNEQFF.

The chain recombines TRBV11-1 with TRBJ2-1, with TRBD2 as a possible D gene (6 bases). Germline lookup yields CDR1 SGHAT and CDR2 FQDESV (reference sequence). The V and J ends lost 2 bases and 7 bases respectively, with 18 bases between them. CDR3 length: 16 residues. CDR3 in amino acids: CASSLRVDLAWNEQFF. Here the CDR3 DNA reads TGTGCCAGCAGCTTACGCGTGGATCTAGCGTGGAATGAGCAGTTCTTC. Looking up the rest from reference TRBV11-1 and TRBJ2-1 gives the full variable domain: EAEVAQSPRYKITEKSQAVAFWCDPISGHATLYWYRQILGQGPELLVQFQDESVVDDSQLPKDRFSAERLKGVDSTLKIQPAELGDSAMYLCASSLRVDLAWNEQFFGPGTRLTVL.

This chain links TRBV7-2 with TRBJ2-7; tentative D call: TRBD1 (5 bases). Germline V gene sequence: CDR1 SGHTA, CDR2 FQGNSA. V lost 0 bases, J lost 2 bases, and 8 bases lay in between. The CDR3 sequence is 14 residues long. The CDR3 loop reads CASSLAQATYEQYF. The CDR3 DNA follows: TGTGCCAGCAGCTTAGCACAGGCCACCTACGAGCAGTACTTC.

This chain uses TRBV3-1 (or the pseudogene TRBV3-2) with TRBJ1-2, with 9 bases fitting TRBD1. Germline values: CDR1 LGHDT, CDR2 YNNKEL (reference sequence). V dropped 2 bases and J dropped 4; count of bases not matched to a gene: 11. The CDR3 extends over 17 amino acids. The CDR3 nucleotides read TGTGCCAGCAGCCAAACCCCCCGGGACAGGGCTCGCTATGGCTACACCTTC. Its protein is CASSQTPRDRARYGYTF.

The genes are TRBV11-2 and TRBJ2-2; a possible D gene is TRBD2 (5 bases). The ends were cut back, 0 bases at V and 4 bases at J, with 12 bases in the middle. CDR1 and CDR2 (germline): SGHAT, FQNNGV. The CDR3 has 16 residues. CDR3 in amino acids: CASSLEWERSTGELFF. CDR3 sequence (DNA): TGTGCCAGCAGCTTAGAGTGGGAGCGGAGCACCGGGGAGCTGTTTTTT.

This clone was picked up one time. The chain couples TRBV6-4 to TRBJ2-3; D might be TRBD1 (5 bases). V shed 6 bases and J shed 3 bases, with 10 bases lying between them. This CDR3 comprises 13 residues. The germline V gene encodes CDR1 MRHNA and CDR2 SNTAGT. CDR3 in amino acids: CASSEQETDTQYF. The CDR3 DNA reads TGTGCCAGCAGCGAACAGGAGACAGATACGCAGTATTTT.

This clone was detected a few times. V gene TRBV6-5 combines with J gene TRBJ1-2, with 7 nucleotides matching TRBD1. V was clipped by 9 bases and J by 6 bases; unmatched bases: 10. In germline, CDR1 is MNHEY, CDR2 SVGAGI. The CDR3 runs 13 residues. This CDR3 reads CASTDRVRDGYTF. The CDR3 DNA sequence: TGTGCCAGTACCGACAGGGTGAGGGATGGCTACACCTTC.

The CDR3 spells CASSLGLEGEQFF. The CDR3 DNA follows: TGTGCCAGCAGCTTAGGGCTAGAAGGTGAGCAGTTCTTC. The chain carries TRBV7-6 and TRBJ2-1, with D uncertain. Germline CDR1 and CDR2: SGHVS and FNYEAQ. V was trimmed by 1 base and J by 9 bases, leaving 10 bases between them. CDR3 length: 13 residues.

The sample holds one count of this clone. The CDR3, as DNA: TGTGCCAGCAGCCCGTCCCCCTCCTATAATTCACCCCTCCACTTT. Translation gives CASSPSPSYNSPLHF. The V and J genes are TRBV7-6 and TRBJ1-6; D remains unclear. CDR1 is SGHVS and CDR2 is FNYEAQ in the germline V gene. The CDR3 spans 15 residues. V was pared by 5 bases and J by 0 bases, with 8 bases between.

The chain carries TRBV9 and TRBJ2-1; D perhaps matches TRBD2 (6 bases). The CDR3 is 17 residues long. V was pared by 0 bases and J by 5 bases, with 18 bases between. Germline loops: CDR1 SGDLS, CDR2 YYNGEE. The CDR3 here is CASSVGSPGLINNEQFF. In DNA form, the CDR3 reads TGTGCCAGCAGCGTAGGTTCCCCGGGACTTATAAACAATGAGCAGTTCTTC.

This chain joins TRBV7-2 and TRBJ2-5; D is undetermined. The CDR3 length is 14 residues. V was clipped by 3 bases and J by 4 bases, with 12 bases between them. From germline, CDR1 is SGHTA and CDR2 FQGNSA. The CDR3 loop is CASSFFGARETQYF. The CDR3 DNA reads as TGTGCCAGCAGCTTTTTCGGAGCCCGAGAGACCCAGTACTTC.

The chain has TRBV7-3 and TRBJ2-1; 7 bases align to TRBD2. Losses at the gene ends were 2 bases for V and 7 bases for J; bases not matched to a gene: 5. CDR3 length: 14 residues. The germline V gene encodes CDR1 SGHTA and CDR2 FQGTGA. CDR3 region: CASSLAGVPNEQFF. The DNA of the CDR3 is TGTGCCAGCAGCTTAGCGGGAGTACCAAATGAGCAGTTCTTC.

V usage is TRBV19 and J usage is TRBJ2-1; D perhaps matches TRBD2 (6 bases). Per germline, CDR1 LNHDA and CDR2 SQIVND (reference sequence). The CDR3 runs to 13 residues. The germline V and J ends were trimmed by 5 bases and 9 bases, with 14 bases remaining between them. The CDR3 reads CASSVTSNSEQFF. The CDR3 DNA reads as TGTGCCAGTAGTGTGACTAGTAATAGTGAGCAGTTCTTC.

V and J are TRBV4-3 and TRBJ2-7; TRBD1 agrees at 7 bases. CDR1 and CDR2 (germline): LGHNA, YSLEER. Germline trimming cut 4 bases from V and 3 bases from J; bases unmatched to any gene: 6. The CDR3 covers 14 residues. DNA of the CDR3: TGCGCCAGCAGCCCATGGACAGGCAACTACGAGCAGTACTTC. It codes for CASSPWTGNYEQYF.

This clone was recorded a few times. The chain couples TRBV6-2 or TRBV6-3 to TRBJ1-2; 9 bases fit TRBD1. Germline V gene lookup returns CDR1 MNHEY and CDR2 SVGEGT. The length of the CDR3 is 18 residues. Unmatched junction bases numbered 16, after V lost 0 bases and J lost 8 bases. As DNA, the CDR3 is TGTGCCAGCAGTTACTCGGCGTTTAAGGACAGGGGACGAGAGGGCTACACCTTC. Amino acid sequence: CASSYSAFKDRGREGYTF.